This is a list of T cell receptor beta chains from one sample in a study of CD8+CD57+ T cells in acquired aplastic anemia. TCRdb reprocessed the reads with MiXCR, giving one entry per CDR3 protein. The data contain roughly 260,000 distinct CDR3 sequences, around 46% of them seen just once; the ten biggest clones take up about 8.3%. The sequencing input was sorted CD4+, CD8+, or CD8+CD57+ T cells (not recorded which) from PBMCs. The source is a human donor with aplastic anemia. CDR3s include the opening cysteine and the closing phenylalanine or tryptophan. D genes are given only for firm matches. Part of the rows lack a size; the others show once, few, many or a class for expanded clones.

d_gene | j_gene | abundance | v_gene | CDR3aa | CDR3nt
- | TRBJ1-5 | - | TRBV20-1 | CSASGVTENQPQHF | TGCAGTGCTAGCGGAGTGACCGAGAATCAGCCCCAGCATTTT
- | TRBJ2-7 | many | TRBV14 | CASSPSGGPRGEQYF | TGTGCCAGCAGCCCGAGCGGGGGACCCAGGGGGGAGCAGTACTTC
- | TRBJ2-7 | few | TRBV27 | CASSLWAGYKQYF | TGTGCCAGCAGTTTATGGGCTGGCTACAAGCAGTACTTC
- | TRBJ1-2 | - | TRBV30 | CAWSEYREVYGYTF | TGTGCCTGGAGTGAATACAGGGAAGTCTATGGCTACACCTTC
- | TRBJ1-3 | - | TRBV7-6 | CASSLGVGGNTIYF | TGTGCCAGCAGCTTAGGCGTTGGGGGAAACACCATATATTTT
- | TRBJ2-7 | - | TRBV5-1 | CASSFRSTAYEQYF | TGCGCCAGCAGCTTCCGCTCGACAGCCTACGAGCAGTACTTC
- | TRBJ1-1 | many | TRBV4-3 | CASSQDENTEAFF | TGCGCCAGCAGCCAAGATGAGAACACTGAAGCTTTCTTT
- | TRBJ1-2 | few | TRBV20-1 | CSASLDMGTYGYTF | TGCAGTGCTAGTCTGGACATGGGCACCTATGGCTACACCTTC
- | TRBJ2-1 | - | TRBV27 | CASRRSENEQFF | TGTGCCAGCAGGCGTAGTGAGAATGAGCAGTTCTTC
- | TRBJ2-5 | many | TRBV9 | CASSPAVFQNGQETQYF | TGTGCCAGCAGCCCCGCCGTGTTCCAAAACGGGCAAGAGACCCAGTACTTC
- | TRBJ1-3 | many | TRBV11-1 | CASSSSGNPGNTIYF | TGTGCCAGCAGCTCCTCGGGTAATCCTGGAAACACCATATATTTT
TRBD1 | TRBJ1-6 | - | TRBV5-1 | CASSGGTENSPLHF | TGCGCCAGCAGCGGGGGGACAGAGAATTCACCCCTCCACTTT
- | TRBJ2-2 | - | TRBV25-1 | CASSAANTGELFF | TGTGCCAGCAGCGCCGCGAACACCGGGGAGCTGTTTTTT
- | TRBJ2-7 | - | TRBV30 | CAWSVLPTYEQYF | TGTGCCTGGAGTGTACTACCGACCTACGAGCAGTACTTC
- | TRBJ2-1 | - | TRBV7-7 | CASNLAREQFF | TGTGCTAGCAACTTAGCCCGTGAGCAGTTCTTC
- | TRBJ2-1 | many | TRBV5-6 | CASSLVGYNEQFF | TGTGCCAGCAGCTTAGTCGGATACAATGAGCAGTTCTTC
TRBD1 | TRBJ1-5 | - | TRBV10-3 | CAISESTGTGNQPQHF | TGTGCCATCAGTGAGTCCACCGGGACAGGTAATCAGCCCCAGCATTTT
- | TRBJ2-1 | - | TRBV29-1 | CSVLRGPSYNEQFF | TGCAGCGTTCTCCGGGGGCCATCCTACAATGAGCAGTTCTTC
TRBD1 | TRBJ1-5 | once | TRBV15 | CATSVLDRVHQPQHF | TGTGCCACCAGCGTCCTTGACAGGGTTCATCAGCCCCAGCATTTT
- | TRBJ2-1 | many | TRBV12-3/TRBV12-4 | CASSLGLPREQFF | TGTGCCAGCAGTTTAGGGCTACCCAGGGAGCAGTTCTTC
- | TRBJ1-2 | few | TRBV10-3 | CAISESAGADNYGYTF | TGTGCCATCAGTGAGTCGGCAGGAGCCGATAACTATGGCTACACCTTC
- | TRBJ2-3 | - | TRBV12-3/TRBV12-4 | CASSRDTNTDTQYF | TGTGCCAGCAGCAGGGACACTAACACAGATACGCAGTATTTT
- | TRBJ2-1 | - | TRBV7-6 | CASSLGGEGDNEQFF | TGTGCCAGCAGCTTAGGAGGTGAGGGAGACAATGAGCAGTTCTTC
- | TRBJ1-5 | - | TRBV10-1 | CASSEGNQPQHF | TGCGCCAGCAGTGAGGGCAATCAGCCCCAGCATTTT
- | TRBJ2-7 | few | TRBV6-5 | CASSYRAVSYEQYF | TGTGCCAGCAGTTATCGGGCCGTCTCCTACGAGCAGTACTTC
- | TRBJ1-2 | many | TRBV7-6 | CASSPGVKNYGYTF | TGTGCCAGCAGCCCAGGGGTAAAGAACTATGGCTACACCTTC
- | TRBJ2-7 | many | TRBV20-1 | CSARDFRGTYEQYF | TGCAGTGCTAGAGATTTCCGCGGAACCTACGAGCAGTACTTC